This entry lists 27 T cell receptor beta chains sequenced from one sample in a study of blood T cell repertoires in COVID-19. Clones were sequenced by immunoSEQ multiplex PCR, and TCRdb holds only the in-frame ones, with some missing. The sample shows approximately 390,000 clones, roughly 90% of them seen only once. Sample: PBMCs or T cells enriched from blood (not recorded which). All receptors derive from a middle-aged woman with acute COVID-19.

The CDR3, as DNA: TGTGCCAGCGGACAGGGAAACTATGGCTACACCTTC. It codes for CASGQGNYGYTF. The chain is built from TRBV19 and TRBJ1-2; 8 nucleotides align to TRBD1. Germline-derived CDR1 and CDR2 are LNHDA and SQIVND (reference sequence). V lost 9 bases to trimming and J lost 2 bases; unmatched junction nucleotides: 2. This CDR3 has 12 amino acids.

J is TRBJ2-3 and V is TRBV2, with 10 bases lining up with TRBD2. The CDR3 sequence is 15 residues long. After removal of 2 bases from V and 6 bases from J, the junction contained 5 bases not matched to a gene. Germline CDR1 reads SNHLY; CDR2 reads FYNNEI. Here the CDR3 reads CASSEQAGGVDTQYF. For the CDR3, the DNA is TGTGCCAGCAGTGAACAAGCGGGGGGGGTGGATACGCAGTATTTT.

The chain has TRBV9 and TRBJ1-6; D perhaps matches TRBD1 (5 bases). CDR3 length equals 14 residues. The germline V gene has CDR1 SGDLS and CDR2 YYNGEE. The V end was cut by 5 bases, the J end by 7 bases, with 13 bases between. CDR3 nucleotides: TGTGCCAGCAGTCAGGGAGGTGGGAATTCACCCCTCCACTTT. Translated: CASSQGGGNSPLHF.

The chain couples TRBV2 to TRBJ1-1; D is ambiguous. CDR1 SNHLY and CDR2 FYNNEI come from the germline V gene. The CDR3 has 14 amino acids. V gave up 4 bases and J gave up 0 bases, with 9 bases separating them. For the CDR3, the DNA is TGTGCCAGCAGTGGGTTTTCAGTGAACACTGAAGCTTTCTTT. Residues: CASSGFSVNTEAFF.

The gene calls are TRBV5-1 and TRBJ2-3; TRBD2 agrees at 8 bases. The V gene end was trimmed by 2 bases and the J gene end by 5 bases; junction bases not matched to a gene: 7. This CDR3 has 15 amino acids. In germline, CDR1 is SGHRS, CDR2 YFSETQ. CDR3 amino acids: CASSLFAGGGDTQYF. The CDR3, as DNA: TGCGCCAGCAGCTTATTCGCGGGGGGCGGAGATACGCAGTATTTT.

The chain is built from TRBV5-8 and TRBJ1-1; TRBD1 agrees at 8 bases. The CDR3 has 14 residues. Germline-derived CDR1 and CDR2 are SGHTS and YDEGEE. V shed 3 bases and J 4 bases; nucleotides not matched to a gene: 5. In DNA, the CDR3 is TGTGCCAGCAGCTCGGACAGGGTAGGCACTGAAGCTTTCTTT. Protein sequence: CASSSDRVGTEAFF.

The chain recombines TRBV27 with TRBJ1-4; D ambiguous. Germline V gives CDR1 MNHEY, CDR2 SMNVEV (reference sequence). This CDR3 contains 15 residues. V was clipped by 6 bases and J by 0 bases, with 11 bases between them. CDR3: CASRSAVATNEKLFF. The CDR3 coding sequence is TGTGCCAGCAGGTCAGCGGTAGCAACTAATGAAAAACTGTTTTTT.

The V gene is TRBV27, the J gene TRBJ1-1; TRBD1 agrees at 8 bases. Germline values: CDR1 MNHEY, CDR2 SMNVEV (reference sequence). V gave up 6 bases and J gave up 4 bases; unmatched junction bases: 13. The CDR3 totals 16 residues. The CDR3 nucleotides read TGTGCCAGCAGAGCGGGGCAGGGGGCGCGGAGCACTGAAGCTTTCTTT. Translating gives CASRAGQGARSTEAFF.

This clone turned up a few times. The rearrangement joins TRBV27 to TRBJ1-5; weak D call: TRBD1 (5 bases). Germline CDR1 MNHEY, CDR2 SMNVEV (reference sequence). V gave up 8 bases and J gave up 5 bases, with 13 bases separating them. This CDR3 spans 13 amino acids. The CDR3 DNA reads TGTGCCAGCGCCGACAGTAAGGATCAGCCCCAGCATTTT. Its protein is CASADSKDQPQHF.

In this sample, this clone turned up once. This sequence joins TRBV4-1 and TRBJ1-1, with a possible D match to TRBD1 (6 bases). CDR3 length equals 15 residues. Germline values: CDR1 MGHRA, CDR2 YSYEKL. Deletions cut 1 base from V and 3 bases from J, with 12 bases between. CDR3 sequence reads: CASSQAREGDTEAFF. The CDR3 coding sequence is TGCGCCAGCAGCCAAGCCAGGGAGGGGGACACTGAAGCTTTCTTT.

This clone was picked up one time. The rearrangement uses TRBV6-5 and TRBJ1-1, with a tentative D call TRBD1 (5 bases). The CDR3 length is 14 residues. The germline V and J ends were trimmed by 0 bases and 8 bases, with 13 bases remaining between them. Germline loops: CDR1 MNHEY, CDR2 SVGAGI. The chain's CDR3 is CASSYSGREREAFF. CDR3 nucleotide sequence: TGTGCCAGCAGTTACTCAGGCAGGGAAAGGGAAGCTTTCTTT.

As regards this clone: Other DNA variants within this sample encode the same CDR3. The CDR3 sequence is CASSLASGNTEAFF. CDR3 bases: TGCGCCAGCAGCTTGGCCTCGGGGAACACTGAAGCTTTCTTT. The gene calls are TRBV5-1 and TRBJ1-1; the D is unclear. Germline V gene data show CDR1 as SGHRS and CDR2 as YFSETQ. The length of the CDR3 is 14 residues. Trimming removed 0 bases from V and 1 base from J, with 7 bases in between.

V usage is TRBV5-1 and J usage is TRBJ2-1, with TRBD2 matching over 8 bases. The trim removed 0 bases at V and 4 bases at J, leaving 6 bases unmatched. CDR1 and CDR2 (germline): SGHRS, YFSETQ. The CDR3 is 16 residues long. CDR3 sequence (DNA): TGCGCCAGCAGCTTGGCCAGCGGGAGAGTTTACAATGAGCAGTTCTTC. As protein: CASSLASGRVYNEQFF.

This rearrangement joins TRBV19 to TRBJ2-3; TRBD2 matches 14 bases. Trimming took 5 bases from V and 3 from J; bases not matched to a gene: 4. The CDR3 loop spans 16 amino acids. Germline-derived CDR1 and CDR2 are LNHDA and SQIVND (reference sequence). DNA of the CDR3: TGTGCCAGTAGTCCCCGGACTAGCGGGGGGACAGATACGCAGTATTTT. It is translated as CASSPRTSGGTDTQYF.

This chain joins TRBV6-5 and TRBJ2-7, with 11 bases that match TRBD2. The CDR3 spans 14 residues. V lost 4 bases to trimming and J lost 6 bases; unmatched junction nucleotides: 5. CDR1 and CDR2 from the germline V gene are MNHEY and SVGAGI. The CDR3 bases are TGTGCCAGCAGTTTAATAGCGGGGGGGCGCGAGCAGTACTTC. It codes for CASSLIAGGREQYF.

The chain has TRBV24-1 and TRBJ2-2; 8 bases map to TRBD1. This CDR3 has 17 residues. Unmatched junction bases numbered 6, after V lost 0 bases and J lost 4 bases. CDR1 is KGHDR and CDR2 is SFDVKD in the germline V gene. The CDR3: CATSDLAGTGSTGELFF. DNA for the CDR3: TGTGCCACCAGTGATTTGGCCGGGACAGGATCCACCGGGGAGCTGTTTTTT.

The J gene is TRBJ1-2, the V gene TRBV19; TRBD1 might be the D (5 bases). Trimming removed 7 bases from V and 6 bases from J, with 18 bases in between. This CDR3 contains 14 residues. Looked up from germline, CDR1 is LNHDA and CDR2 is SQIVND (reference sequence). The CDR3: CASTSREGRNGYTF. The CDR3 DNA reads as TGTGCCAGTACCTCCAGGGAGGGGCGAAATGGCTACACCTTC.

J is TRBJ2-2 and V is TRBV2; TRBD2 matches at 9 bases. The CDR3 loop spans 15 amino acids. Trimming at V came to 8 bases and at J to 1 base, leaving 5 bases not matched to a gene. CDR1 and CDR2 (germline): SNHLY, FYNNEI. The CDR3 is CASGGLARNTGELFF. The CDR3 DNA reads TGTGCCAGCGGGGGACTAGCACGGAACACCGGGGAGCTGTTTTTT.

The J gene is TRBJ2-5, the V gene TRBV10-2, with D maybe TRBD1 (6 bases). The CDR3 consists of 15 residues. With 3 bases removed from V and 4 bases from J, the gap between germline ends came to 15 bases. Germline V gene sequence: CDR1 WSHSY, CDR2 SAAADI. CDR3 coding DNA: TGCGCCAGCAGTGATGGCCAGGGGATATCAGAGACCCAGTACTTC. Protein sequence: CASSDGQGISETQYF.

DNA of the CDR3: TGTGCCAGTAGTAGGGGACAGAGTCTCACCGGGGAGCTGTTTTTT. Translation: CASSRGQSLTGELFF. The chain combines TRBV19 with TRBJ2-2, with 7 bases aligning to TRBD1. The CDR3 length is 15 residues. Germline V lookup: CDR1 LNHDA, CDR2 SQIVND (reference sequence). V lost 4 bases and J lost 4; bases outside the gene matches: 6.

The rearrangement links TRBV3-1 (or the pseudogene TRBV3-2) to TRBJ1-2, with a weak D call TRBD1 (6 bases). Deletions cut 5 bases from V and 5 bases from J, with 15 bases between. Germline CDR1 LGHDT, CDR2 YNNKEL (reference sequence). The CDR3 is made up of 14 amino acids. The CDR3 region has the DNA TGTGCCAGCAGCTCCGGGCTACAGGGTTATGGCTACACCTTC. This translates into CASSSGLQGYGYTF.

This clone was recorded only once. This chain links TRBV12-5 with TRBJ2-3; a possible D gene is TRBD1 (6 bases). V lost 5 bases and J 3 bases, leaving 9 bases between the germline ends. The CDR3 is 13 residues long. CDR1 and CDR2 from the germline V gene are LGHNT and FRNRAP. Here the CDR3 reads CASGRTGTDTQYF. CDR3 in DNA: TGTGCTAGTGGTAGAACAGGGACAGATACGCAGTATTTT. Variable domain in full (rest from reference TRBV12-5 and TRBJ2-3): DARVTQTPRHKVTEMGQEVTMRCQPILGHNTVFWYRQTMMQGLELLAYFRNRAPLDDSGMPKDRFSAEMPDATLATLKIQPSEPRDSAVYFCASGRTGTDTQYFGPGTRLTVL.

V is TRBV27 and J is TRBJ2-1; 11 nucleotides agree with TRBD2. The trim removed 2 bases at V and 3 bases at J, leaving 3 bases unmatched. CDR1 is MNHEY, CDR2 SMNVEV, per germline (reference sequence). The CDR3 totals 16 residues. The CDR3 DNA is TGTGCCAGCAGTTTAGGTACTAGCGGGGGCTACAATGAGCAGTTCTTC. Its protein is CASSLGTSGGYNEQFF.

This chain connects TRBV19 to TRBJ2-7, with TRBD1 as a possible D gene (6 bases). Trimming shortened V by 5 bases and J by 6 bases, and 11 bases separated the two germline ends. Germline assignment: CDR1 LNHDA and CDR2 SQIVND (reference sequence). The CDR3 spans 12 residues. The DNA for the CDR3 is TGTGCCAGTAGTGAGGGGGTTTCCGAGCAGTACTTC. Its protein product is CASSEGVSEQYF.

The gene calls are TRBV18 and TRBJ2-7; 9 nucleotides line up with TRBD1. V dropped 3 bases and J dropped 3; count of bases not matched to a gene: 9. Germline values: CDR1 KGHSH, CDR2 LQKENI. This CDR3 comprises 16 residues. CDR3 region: CASSPGQGGPGYEQYF. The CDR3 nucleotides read TGTGCCAGCTCACCGGGACAGGGTGGCCCCGGCTACGAGCAGTACTTC. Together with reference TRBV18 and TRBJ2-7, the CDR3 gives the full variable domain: NAGVMQNPRHLVRRRGQEARLRCSPMKGHSHVYWYRQLPEEGLKFMVYLQKENIIDESGMPKERFSAEFPKEGPSILRIQQVVRGDSAAYFCASSPGQGGPGYEQYFGPGTRLTVT.

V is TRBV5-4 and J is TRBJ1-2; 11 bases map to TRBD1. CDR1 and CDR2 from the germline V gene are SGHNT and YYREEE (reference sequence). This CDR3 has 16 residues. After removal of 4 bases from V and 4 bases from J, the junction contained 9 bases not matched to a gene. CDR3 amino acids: CASSEKGTGGAYGYTF. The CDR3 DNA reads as TGTGCCAGCAGCGAGAAGGGGACAGGGGGAGCCTATGGCTACACCTTC.

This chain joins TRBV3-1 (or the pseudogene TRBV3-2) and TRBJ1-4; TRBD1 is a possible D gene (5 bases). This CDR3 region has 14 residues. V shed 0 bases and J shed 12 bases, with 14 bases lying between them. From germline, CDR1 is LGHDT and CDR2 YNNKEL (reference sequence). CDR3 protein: CASSQEWGPTELFF. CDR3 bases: TGTGCCAGCAGCCAAGAGTGGGGCCCAACGGAACTGTTTTTT.